The 28 T cell receptor beta chains below all came from one sample that was sequenced in a study of T cells after yellow fever vaccination. Via MiXCR, TCRdb re-called the 5' RACE reads, giving one row per CDR3 protein. Seen here are nearly 350,000 distinct CDR3 sequences, 8% to 9.5% observed once, and the top ten hold roughly a sixth. The specimen was PBMCs, collected roughly 46 days after the first yellow fever vaccination. Every receptor here comes from a man between 18 and 35 years old who received the YFV17D yellow fever vaccine.

The J gene is TRBJ2-2, the V gene TRBV5-6, with no clear D. This CDR3 region has 13 residues. The germline gives CDR1 SGHDT, CDR2 YYEEEE. Trimming took 1 base from V and 5 from J, leaving 6 bases between them. The CDR3, as DNA: TGTGCCAGCAGCTTGAGGGTTACCGGGGAGCTGTTTTTT. Amino acids: CASSLRVTGELFF.

This clonotype was recorded at least ten times. This chain connects TRBV6-2 or TRBV6-3 to TRBJ2-7; 10 bases are shared with TRBD1. V lost 4 bases, J lost 0 bases, and 9 bases stayed unmatched. The germline gives CDR1 MNHEY, CDR2 SVGEGT. The CDR3 has 17 amino acids. CDR3 in DNA: TGTGCCAGCAGTTTGCCGGGACAGGGGATGAGCTCCTACGAGCAGTACGTC. Translating gives CASSLPGQGMSSYEQYV.

This clonotype was found a few times. This rearrangement joins TRBV20-1 to TRBJ1-2; TRBD1 matches at 9 bases. The CDR3 runs 14 residues. Germline values: CDR1 DFQATT, CDR2 SNEGSKA (reference sequence). Trimming cost V 1 base and J 4 bases; bases outside gene matches: 4. As DNA, the CDR3 is TGCAGTGCTAGAGTGGCGACAGGGGGCTATGGCTACACCTTC. It codes for CSARVATGGYGYTF.

This clonotype was picked up a small number of times. The V call is TRBV6-6, the J call TRBJ2-1, with D perhaps TRBD2 (6 bases). The ends were cut back, 5 bases at V and 9 bases at J, with 8 bases in the middle. The CDR3 contains 11 residues. The germline V gene has CDR1 MNHNY and CDR2 SVGAGI (reference sequence). This CDR3 reads CASSEGGEQFF. DNA of the CDR3: TGTGCCAGCAGTGAGGGAGGTGAGCAGTTCTTC.

The chain links TRBV14 to TRBJ2-1; TRBD2 aligns across 11 bases. The trim removed 2 bases at V and 5 bases at J, leaving 2 bases unmatched. Germline V gene sequence: CDR1 SGHDN, CDR2 FVKESK. The CDR3 sequence is 15 residues long. The CDR3: CASSQRLAGNNEQFF. The DNA of the CDR3 is TGTGCCAGCAGCCAACGACTAGCGGGAAACAATGAGCAGTTCTTC.

This clonotype was detected many times. V is TRBV4-3 and J is TRBJ1-3; D ambiguous. Germline CDR1 LGHNA, CDR2 YSLEER. The V end lost 1 base, the J end lost 4 bases, and 5 bases lay between the germline ends. The CDR3 is 13 amino acids. The CDR3: CASSQGRGNTIYF. In DNA, the CDR3 is TGCGCCAGCAGCCAAGGGCGCGGAAACACCATATATTTT.

This clonotype has a count of ten or more. The chain is built from TRBV5-1 and TRBJ2-3; weak D call: TRBD2 (6 bases). This CDR3 has 15 amino acids. The germline V and J ends were trimmed by 2 bases and 1 base, with 11 bases remaining between them. The germline V gene has CDR1 SGHRS and CDR2 YFSETQ. CDR3 nucleotide sequence: TGCGCCAGCAGCTTCGGGCCTAGCGGCACAGATACGCAGTATTTT. Its translation: CASSFGPSGTDTQYF. The complete variable domain, with remaining parts taken from reference TRBV5-1 and TRBJ2-3, reads KAGVTQTPRYLIKTRGQQVTLSCSPISGHRSVSWYQQTPGQGLQFLFEYFSETQRNKGNFPGRFSGRQFSNSRSEMNVSTLELGDSALYLCASSFGPSGTDTQYFGPGTRLTVL.

The CDR3 nucleotides are TGCAGTGCTAGGACAGGGAACACCATATATTTT. Amino acid sequence: CSARTGNTIYF. V is TRBV20-1 and J is TRBJ1-3; 7 nucleotides align to TRBD1. The CDR3 consists of 11 residues. J gave up 7 bases and V 3 bases, and 0 bases lay outside the gene matches. The germline V gene has CDR1 DFQATT and CDR2 SNEGSKA (reference sequence).

This clonotype showed up many times. The genes are TRBV7-9 and TRBJ2-5; 9 bases match TRBD2. Germline V gene sequence: CDR1 SEHNR, CDR2 FQNEAQ (reference sequence). The V gene end was trimmed by 3 bases and the J gene end by 5 bases; junction bases not matched to a gene: 10. The CDR3 has 16 amino acids. In nucleotides, the CDR3 is TGTGCCAGCAGCTTTCCCCCGGGACTAGCAAGCGAGACCCAGTACTTC. It codes for CASSFPPGLASETQYF.

V usage is TRBV5-4 and J usage is TRBJ2-1, with 8 bases identical to TRBD2. V gave up 4 bases and J gave up 7 bases; unmatched junction bases: 4. Germline-derived CDR1 and CDR2 are SGHNT and YYREEE (reference sequence). The CDR3 consists of 13 residues. CDR3 protein: CASSRGGKNEQFF. The CDR3 DNA reads as TGTGCCAGCAGCCGGGGGGGTAAGAATGAGCAGTTCTTC.

This clonotype was detected many times. V gene TRBV20-1 combines with J gene TRBJ1-5; D is perhaps TRBD1 (6 bases). The ends were cut back, 1 base at V and 3 bases at J, with 7 bases in the middle. The CDR3 totals 13 residues. Per the germline V gene, CDR1 is DFQATT and CDR2 is SNEGSKA (reference sequence). The CDR3 DNA reads as TGCAGTGCTAGAGGACAGGTCAATCAGCCCCAGCATTTT. Protein product: CSARGQVNQPQHF.

The V and J genes are TRBV7-2 and TRBJ2-7, with TRBD2 matching 11 bases. J was trimmed by 3 bases and V by 2 bases; bases with no gene match: 6. The CDR3 covers 16 residues. In germline, CDR1 is SGHTA, CDR2 FQGNSA. The CDR3 DNA reads as TGTGCCAGCAGCTTAAATAGCGGGGGGGCAAGCTACGAGCAGTACGTC. Translating gives CASSLNSGGASYEQYV.

Only a few counts were recorded for this clonotype. The chain is built from TRBV6-5 and TRBJ1-1; TRBD1 might be the D (6 bases). Germline V gene sequence: CDR1 MNHEY, CDR2 SVGAGI. This CDR3 has 15 residues. V was cut by 4 bases and J by 2 bases, with 14 bases left in between. The CDR3 sequence is CASSSRNRVNTEAFF. CDR3 DNA: TGTGCCAGCAGTTCCAGAAACAGGGTAAACACTGAAGCTTTCTTT.

The V and J genes are TRBV10-2 and TRBJ2-2; weak D call: TRBD2 (5 bases). Germline V gene data show CDR1 as WSHSY and CDR2 as SAAADI. V was clipped by 8 bases and J by 1 base, with 14 bases between them. This CDR3 is built from 15 residues. The CDR3 loop reads CASLGLLKNTGELFF. CDR3 in DNA: TGCGCCAGCTTAGGACTCCTTAAGAACACCGGGGAGCTGTTTTTT.

The gene calls are TRBV4-3 and TRBJ2-6; no clear D. The CDR3 spans 13 residues. Trimming took off 1 base at V and 4 bases at J, with 2 bases between the two ends. The germline CDR1 and CDR2 sequences are LGHNA and YSLEER. CDR3 amino acids: CASSQVGANVLTF. The CDR3 region has the DNA TGCGCCAGCAGCCAAGTCGGGGCCAACGTCCTGACTTTC.

V usage is TRBV7-2 and J usage is TRBJ1-1; possible D gene TRBD1, 5 bases. V lost 5 bases and J 1 base, leaving 11 bases between the germline ends. Germline CDR1 and CDR2: SGHTA and FQGNSA. CDR3 length: 14 amino acids. The CDR3 here is CASSAYQGNTEAFF. In nucleotides, the CDR3 is TGTGCCAGCAGCGCCTACCAGGGGAACACTGAAGCTTTCTTT.

The rearrangement joins TRBV18 to TRBJ2-5; a weak D match, TRBD2 (5 bases). The length of the CDR3 is 13 residues. The germline gives CDR1 KGHSH, CDR2 LQKENI. V was clipped by 2 bases and J by 5 bases, with 9 bases between them. The CDR3 bases are TGTGCCAGCTCACCAAGTGGAGGCGAGACCCAGTACTTC. This encodes CASSPSGGETQYF.

This clonotype turned up a few times. The chain is built from TRBV5-6 and TRBJ1-1; D perhaps matches TRBD1 (5 bases). The CDR3 consists of 15 residues. Germline loops: CDR1 SGHDT, CDR2 YYEEEE. V lost 0 bases to trimming and J lost 1 base, with 10 bases between them. The CDR3 coding sequence is TGTGCCAGCAGCTTGGATAGGGGATGGAACACTGAAGCTTTCTTT. Protein product: CASSLDRGWNTEAFF.

Ten or more counts support this clonotype. The chain links TRBV5-1 to TRBJ2-5, with no clear D. Trimming removed 4 bases from V and 4 bases from J, with 14 bases in between. In germline, CDR1 is SGHRS, CDR2 YFSETQ. The CDR3 runs 14 residues. Here the CDR3 reads CASSPTPVRETQYF. The CDR3 DNA follows: TGCGCCAGCAGCCCGACGCCCGTCAGAGAGACCCAGTACTTC.

There are a few counts of this clonotype. This chain connects TRBV7-8 to TRBJ2-1; D perhaps matches TRBD2 (5 bases). Trimming stripped 1 base from V and 7 bases from J, with 8 bases between. CDR1 and CDR2 from the germline V gene are SGHVS and FQNEAQ. This CDR3 is built from 13 residues. This CDR3 reads CASSLDSENEQFF. CDR3 DNA: TGTGCCAGCAGCTTAGATAGCGAAAATGAGCAGTTCTTC.

This clonotype was recorded a few times. V and J are TRBV20-1 and TRBJ2-2; D might be TRBD1 (6 bases). This CDR3 is built from 14 residues. Deletions cut 3 bases from V and 7 bases from J, with 15 bases between. Germline values: CDR1 DFQATT, CDR2 SNEGSKA (reference sequence). The CDR3 DNA is TGCAGTGCTAGTAACTGGGGGCGGAACGGGGAGCTGTTTTTT. It encodes CSASNWGRNGELFF.

The rearrangement joins TRBV7-2 to TRBJ2-3; D gene unclear. The V gene's germline CDR1 is SGHTA and CDR2 FQGNSA. The CDR3 is 13 residues long. With 4 bases removed from V and 3 bases from J, the gap between germline ends came to 8 bases. The DNA of the CDR3 is TGTGCCAGCAGCTCCGCGGTTACAGATACGCAGTATTTT. Translating gives CASSSAVTDTQYF.

The genes are TRBV4-3 and TRBJ2-5, with TRBD1 matching over 10 bases. V was clipped by 3 bases and J by 3 bases; unmatched bases: 7. CDR3 length equals 16 residues. CDR1 is LGHNA, CDR2 YSLEER, per germline. The CDR3 spells CASSQVRGTGEETQYF. CDR3 DNA: TGCGCCAGCAGCCAGGTCCGGGGGACAGGGGAAGAGACCCAGTACTTC.

The CDR3 sequence is CASSYYAGGPQETQYF. The CDR3 nucleotides read TGTGCCAGCAGTTATTATGCGGGGGGCCCCCAGGAGACCCAGTACTTC. This chain connects TRBV6-5 to TRBJ2-5, with 8 positions matching TRBD2. The germline V gene encodes CDR1 MNHEY and CDR2 SVGAGI. This CDR3 region has 16 residues. The ends lost 3 bases at V and 5 bases at J; junction bases unmatched: 11.

This clonotype occurred a few times. V and J are TRBV28 and TRBJ1-1, with unresolved D. The V gene's germline CDR1 is MDHEN and CDR2 SYDVKM. Trimming pared 4 bases from V and 3 bases from J, leaving 9 bases between. The CDR3 is made up of 13 amino acids. CDR3 loop: CASSSPRHTEAFF. The CDR3 DNA reads as TGTGCCAGCAGTTCCCCAAGACACACTGAAGCTTTCTTT.

This clonotype was recorded many times. The rearrangement joins TRBV4-1 to TRBJ2-1; D may match TRBD1 or TRBD2 (5 bases each). The length of the CDR3 is 15 residues. In germline, CDR1 is MGHRA, CDR2 YSYEKL. Trimming pared 1 base from V and 8 bases from J, leaving 15 bases between. Written as DNA, the CDR3 is TGCGCCAGCAGCCAAGCGGTCAGCACGGGACATGAGCAGTTCTTC. As protein: CASSQAVSTGHEQFF.

V is TRBV11-2 and J is TRBJ2-3; D uncertain. Trimming stripped 5 bases from V and 0 bases from J, with 24 bases between. The CDR3 length is 19 residues. Germline CDR1 and CDR2: SGHAT and FQNNGV. In nucleotides, the CDR3 is TGTGCCAGCAGCCGACGCCACACGACCGGGTACGCTAGCACAGATACGCAGTATTTT. Translating gives CASSRRHTTGYASTDTQYF.

This clonotype was found a few times. The chain uses TRBV28 and TRBJ2-3; D not certain. CDR1 is MDHEN, CDR2 SYDVKM, per germline. V lost 5 bases to trimming and J lost 4 bases, with 13 bases between them. The CDR3 covers 14 residues. This chain's CDR3 is CASSLPTLPDTQYF. Here the CDR3 DNA reads TGTGCCAGCAGTCTCCCCACCTTACCAGATACGCAGTATTTT.